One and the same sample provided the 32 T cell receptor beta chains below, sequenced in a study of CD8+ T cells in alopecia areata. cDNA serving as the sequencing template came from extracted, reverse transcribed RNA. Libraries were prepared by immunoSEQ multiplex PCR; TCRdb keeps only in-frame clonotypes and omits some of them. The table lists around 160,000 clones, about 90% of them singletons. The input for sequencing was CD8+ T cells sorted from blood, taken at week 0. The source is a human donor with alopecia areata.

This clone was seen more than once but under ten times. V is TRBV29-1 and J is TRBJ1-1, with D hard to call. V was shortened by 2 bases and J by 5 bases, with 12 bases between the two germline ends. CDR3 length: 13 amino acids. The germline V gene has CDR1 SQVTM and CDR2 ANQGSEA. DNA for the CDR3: TGCAGCGTTGAATTTGGAGGCTGGACTGAAGCTTTCTTT. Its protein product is CSVEFGGWTEAFF.

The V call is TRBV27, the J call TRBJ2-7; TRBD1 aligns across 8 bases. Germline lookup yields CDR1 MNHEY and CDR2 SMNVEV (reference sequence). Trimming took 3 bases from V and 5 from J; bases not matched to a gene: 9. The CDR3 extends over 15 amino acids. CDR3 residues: CASSFGTGPSNEQYF. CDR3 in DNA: TGTGCCAGCAGTTTTGGGACAGGACCGTCCAACGAGCAGTACTTC.

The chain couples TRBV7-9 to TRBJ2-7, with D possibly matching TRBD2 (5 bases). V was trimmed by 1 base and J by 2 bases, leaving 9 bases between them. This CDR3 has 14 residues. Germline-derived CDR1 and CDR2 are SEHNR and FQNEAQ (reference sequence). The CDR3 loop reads CASSLGSGTYEQYF. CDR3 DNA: TGTGCCAGCAGCTTAGGGAGCGGTACCTACGAGCAGTACTTC.

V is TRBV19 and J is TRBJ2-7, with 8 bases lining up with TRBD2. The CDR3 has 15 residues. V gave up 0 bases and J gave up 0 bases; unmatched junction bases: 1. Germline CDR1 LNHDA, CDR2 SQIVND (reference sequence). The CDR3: CASSIDGLASYEQYF. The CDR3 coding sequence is TGTGCCAGTAGTATAGATGGACTAGCCTCCTACGAGCAGTACTTC.

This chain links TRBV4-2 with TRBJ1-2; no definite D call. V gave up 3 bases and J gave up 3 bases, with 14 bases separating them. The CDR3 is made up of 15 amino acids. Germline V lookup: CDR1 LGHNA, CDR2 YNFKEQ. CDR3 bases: TGTGCCAGCAGCCATCTTCTCGCAGAGGACTATGGCTACACCTTC. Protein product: CASSHLLAEDYGYTF.

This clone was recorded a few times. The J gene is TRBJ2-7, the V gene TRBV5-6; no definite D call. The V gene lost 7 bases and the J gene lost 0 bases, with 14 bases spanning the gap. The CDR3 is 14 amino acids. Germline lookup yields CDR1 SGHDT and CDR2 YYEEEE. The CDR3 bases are TGTGCCAGCGGACGGATGATTAACTCCTACGAGCAGTACTTC. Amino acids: CASGRMINSYEQYF.

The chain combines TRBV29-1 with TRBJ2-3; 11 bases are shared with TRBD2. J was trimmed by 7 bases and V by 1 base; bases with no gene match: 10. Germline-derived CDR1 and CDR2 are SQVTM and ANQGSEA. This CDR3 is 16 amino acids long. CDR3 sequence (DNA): TGCAGCGTTGAAGGGCCTAGCGGGGGGAGGCTAAATACGCAGTATTTT. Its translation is CSVEGPSGGRLNTQYF.

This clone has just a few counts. The CDR3 here is CASRDGTSTYEQYF. The DNA for the CDR3 is TGTGCCAGCAGGGATGGGACTAGCACGTACGAGCAGTACTTC. The gene calls are TRBV7-9 and TRBJ2-7; 9 nucleotides align to TRBD2. J was trimmed by 4 bases and V by 6 bases; bases with no gene match: 7. The CDR3 covers 14 residues. CDR1 and CDR2 (germline): SEHNR, FQNEAQ (reference sequence).

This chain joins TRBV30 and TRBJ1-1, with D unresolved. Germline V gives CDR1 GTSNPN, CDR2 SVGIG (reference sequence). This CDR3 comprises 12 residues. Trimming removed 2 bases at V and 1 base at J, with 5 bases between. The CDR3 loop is CAWSQANTEAFF. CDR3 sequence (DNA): TGTGCCTGGAGTCAGGCGAACACTGAAGCTTTCTTT.

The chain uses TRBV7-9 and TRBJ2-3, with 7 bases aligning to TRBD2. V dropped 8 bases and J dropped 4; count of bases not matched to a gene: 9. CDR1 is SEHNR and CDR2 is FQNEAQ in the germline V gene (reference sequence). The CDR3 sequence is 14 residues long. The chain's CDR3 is CASSVGGSADTQYF. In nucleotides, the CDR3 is TGTGCCAGCTCAGTCGGGGGGAGCGCAGATACGCAGTATTTT.

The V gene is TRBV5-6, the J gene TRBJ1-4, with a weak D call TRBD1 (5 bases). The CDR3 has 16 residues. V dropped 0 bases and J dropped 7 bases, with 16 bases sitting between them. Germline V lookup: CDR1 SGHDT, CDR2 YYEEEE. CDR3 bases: TGTGCCAGCAGCTTGGAGGCCGACAGCATACTTGAAAAACTGTTTTTT. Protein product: CASSLEADSILEKLFF.

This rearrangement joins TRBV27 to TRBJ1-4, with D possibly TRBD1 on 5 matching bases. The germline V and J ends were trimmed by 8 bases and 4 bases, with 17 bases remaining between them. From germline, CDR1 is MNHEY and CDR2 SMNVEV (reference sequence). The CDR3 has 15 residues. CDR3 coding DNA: TGTGCCAGCCGAGCCGCAGGACACATTAATGAAAAACTGTTTTTT. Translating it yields CASRAAGHINEKLFF.

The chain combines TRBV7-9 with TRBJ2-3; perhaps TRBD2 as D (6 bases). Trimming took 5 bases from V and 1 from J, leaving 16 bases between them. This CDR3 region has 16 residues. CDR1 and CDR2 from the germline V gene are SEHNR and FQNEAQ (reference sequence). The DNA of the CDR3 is TGTGCCAGCAGCCCAAGTGGAGGGCCGGGCACAGATACGCAGTATTTT. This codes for CASSPSGGPGTDTQYF.

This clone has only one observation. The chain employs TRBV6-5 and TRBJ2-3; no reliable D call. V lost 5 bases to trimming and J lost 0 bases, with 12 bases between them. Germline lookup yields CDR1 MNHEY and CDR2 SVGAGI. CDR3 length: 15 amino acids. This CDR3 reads CASSPATASTDTQYF. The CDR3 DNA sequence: TGTGCCAGCAGTCCCGCGACGGCGAGCACAGATACGCAGTATTTT.

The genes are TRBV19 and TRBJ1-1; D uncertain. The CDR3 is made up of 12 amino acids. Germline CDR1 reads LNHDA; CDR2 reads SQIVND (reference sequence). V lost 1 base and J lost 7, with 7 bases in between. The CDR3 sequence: CASSIGAREAFF. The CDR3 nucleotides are TGTGCCAGTAGTATAGGGGCCCGTGAAGCTTTCTTT.

The CDR3 spells CASSLAGNTEAFF. In nucleotides, the CDR3 is TGTGCCAGCAGCCTCGCAGGGAACACTGAAGCTTTCTTT. The genes are TRBV6-1 and TRBJ1-1; no definite D call. Germline V gene lookup returns CDR1 MNHNS and CDR2 SASEGT. V shed 6 bases and J shed 1 base, with 9 bases lying between them. The CDR3 is 13 amino acids.

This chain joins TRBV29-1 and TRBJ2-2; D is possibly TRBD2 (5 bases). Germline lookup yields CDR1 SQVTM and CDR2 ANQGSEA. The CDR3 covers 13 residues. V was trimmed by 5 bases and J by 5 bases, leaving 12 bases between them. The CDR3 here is CSVTSGNTGELFF. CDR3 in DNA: TGCAGCGTTACCTCCGGGAATACCGGGGAGCTGTTTTTT.

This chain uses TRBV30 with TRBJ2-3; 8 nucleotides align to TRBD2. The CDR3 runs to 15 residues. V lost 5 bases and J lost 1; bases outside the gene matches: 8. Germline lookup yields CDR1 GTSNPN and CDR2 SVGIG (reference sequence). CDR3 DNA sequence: TGTGCCTGGGTGGACGAAGCGGGGGGCACAGATACGCAGTATTTT. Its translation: CAWVDEAGGTDTQYF.

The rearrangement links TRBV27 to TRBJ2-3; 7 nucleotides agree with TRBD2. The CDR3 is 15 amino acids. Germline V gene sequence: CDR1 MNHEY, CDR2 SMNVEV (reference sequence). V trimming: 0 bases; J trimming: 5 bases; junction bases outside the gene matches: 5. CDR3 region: CASSLSGGVGDTQYF. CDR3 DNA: TGTGCCAGCAGTTTATCGGGGGGGGTGGGAGATACGCAGTATTTT.

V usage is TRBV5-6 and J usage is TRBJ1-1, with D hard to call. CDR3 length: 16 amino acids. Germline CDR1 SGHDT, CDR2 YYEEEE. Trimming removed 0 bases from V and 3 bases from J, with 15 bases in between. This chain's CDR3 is CASSLVGQAFDTEAFF. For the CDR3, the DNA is TGTGCCAGCAGCTTGGTTGGGCAGGCCTTTGACACTGAAGCTTTCTTT.

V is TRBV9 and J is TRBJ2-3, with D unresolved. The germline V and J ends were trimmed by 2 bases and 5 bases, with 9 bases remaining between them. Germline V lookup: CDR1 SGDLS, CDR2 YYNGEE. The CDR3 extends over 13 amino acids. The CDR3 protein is CASSVLDEDTQYF. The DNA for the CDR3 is TGTGCCAGCAGCGTCCTCGATGAAGATACGCAGTATTTT.

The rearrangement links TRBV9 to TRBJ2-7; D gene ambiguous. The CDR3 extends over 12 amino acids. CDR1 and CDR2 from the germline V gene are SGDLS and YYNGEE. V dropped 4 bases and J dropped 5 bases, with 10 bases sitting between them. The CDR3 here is CASSPDTDEQYF. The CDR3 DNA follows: TGTGCCAGCAGCCCTGACACAGACGAGCAGTACTTC.

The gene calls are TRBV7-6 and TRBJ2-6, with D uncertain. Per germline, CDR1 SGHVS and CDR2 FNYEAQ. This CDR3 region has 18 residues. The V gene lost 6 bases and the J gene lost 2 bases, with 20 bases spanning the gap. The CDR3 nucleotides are TGTGCCAGCAGTTCTAGAGCATCCGCTTACCCTGGGGCCAACGTCCTGACTTTC. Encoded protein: CASSSRASAYPGANVLTF.

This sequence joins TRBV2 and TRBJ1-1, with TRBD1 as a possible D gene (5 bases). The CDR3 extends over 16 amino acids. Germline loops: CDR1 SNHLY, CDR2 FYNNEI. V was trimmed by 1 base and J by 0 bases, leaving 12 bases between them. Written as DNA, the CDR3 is TGTGCCAGCAGTGAAGAGGGGCCAGGGTTGAACACTGAAGCTTTCTTT. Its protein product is CASSEEGPGLNTEAFF.

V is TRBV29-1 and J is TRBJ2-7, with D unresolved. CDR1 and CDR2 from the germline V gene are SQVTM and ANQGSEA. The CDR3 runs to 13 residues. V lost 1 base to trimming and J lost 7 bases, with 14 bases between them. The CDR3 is CSVEGGRDGEQYF. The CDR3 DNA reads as TGCAGCGTTGAAGGAGGACGCGACGGGGAGCAGTACTTC.

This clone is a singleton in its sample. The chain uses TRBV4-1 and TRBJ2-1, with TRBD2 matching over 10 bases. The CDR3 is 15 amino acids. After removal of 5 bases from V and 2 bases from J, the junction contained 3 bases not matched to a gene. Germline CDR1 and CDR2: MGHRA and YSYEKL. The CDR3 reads CASSLSGGAYNEQFF. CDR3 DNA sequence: TGCGCCAGCAGCTTAAGCGGGGGGGCCTACAATGAGCAGTTCTTC.

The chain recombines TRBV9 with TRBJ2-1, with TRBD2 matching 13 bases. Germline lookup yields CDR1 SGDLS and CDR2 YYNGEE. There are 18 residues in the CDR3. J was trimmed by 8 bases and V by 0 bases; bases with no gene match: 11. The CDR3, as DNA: TGTGCCAGCAGCGTAGAACTAGCGGGGGGGCCAAGTTTCGATGAGCAGTTCTTC. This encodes CASSVELAGGPSFDEQFF.

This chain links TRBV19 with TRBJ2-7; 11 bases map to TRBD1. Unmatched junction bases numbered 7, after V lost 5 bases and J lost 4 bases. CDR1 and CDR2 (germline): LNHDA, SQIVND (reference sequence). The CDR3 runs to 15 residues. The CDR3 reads CASSLGTGGGYEQYF. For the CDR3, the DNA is TGTGCCAGTAGTCTCGGGACAGGGGGAGGGTACGAGCAGTACTTC.

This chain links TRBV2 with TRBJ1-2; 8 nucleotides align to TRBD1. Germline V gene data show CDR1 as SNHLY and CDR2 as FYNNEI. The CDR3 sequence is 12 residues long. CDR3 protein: CGGDTGGNGYTF. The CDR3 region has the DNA TGTGGCGGGGATACAGGGGGTAATGGCTACACCTTC.

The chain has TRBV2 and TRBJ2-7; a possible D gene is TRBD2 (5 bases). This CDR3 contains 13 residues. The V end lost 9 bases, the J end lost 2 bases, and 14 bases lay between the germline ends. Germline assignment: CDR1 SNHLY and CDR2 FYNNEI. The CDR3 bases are TGTGCCAGTTTTAAGGGAGATCCCTACGAGCAGTACTTC. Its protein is CASFKGDPYEQYF.

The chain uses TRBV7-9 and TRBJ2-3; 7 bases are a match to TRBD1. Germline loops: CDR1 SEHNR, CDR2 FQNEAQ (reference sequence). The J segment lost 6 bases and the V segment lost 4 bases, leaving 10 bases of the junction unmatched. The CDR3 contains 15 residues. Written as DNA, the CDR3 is TGTGCCAGCAGCTCCCCCGGGACAGCATTGGATACGCAGTATTTT. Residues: CASSSPGTALDTQYF.

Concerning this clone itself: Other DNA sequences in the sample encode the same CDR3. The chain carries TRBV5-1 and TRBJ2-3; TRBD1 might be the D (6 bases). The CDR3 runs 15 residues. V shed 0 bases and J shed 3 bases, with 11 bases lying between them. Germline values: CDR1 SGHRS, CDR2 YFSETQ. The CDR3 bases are TGCGCCAGCAGCTTGGCCCAGGGGCGTACAGATACGCAGTATTTT. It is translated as CASSLAQGRTDTQYF.